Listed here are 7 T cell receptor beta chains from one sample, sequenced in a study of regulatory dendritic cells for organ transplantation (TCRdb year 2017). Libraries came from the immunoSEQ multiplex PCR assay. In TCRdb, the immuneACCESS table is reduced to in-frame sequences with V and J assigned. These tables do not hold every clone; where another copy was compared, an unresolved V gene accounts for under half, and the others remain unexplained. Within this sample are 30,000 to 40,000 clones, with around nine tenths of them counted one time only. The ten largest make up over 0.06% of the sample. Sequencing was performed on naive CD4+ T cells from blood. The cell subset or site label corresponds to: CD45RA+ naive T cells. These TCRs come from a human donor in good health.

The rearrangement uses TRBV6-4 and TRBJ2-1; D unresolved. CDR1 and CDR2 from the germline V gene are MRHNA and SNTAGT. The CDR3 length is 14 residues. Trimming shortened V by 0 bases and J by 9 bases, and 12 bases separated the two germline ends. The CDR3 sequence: CASSDSLPGGEQFF. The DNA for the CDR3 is TGTGCCAGCAGTGACTCCCTCCCGGGCGGTGAGCAGTTCTTC.

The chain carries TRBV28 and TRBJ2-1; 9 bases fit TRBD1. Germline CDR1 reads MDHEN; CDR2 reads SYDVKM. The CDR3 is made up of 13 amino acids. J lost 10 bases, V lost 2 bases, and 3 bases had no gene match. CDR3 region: CASSLTGTGEQFF. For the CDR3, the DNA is TGTGCCAGCAGTTTAACCGGGACAGGGGAGCAGTTCTTC.

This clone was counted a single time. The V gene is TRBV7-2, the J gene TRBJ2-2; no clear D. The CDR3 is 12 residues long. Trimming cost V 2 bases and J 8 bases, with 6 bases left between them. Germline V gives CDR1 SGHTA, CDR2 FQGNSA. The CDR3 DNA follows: TGTGCCAGCAGCTTAAATGCAGGGGAGCTGTTTTTT. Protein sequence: CASSLNAGELFF.

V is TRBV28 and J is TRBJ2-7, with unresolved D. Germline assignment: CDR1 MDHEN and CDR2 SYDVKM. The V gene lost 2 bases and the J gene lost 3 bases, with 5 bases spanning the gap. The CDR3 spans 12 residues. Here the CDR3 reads CASSLNSYEQYF. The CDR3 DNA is TGTGCCAGCAGTTTAAACAGCTACGAGCAGTACTTC.

CDR3 protein: CASSSGSNRDSSYEQYF. In DNA form, the CDR3 reads TGTGCCAGCAGCTCCGGAAGCAACCGGGACAGTTCCTACGAGCAGTACTTC. The chain uses TRBV7-9 and TRBJ2-7; 7 nucleotides align to TRBD1. This CDR3 comprises 17 residues. Germline-derived CDR1 and CDR2 are SEHNR and FQNEAQ (reference sequence). Trimming removed 4 bases from V and 1 base from J; junction bases left unmatched: 13.

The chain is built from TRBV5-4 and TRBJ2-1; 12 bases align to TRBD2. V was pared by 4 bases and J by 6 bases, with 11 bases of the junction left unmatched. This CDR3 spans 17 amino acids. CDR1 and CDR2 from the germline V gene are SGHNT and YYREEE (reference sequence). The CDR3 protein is CASSLRLAGDSINEQFF. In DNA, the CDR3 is TGTGCCAGCAGCCTTCGACTAGCGGGGGACTCGATCAATGAGCAGTTCTTC.

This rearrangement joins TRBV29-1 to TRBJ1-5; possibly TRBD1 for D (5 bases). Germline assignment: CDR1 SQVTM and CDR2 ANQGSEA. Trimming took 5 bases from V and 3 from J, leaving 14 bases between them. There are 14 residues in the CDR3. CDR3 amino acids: CSVRRPGLNQPQHF. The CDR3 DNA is TGCAGCGTTAGGCGGCCGGGACTCAATCAGCCCCAGCATTTT.